The rows below give T cell receptor beta chains drawn from one sample of a study of T cells in Graves' hyperthyroidism and ophthalmopathy. TCRdb called the multiplex PCR reads again in MiXCR, with one record for every CDR3 protein. Of around 600,000 distinct CDR3 sequences listed, about 16% are singletons. Sample: blood. The receptors stem from a woman aged 40 to 50 with Graves' ophthalmopathy. Both conserved end residues are part of each CDR3. D genes are given only for firm matches. Expanded clones get a size class; other rows say once, few or many, or leave the size out.

j_call: TRBJ1-4
v_call: TRBV28
clone_size: -
d_call: -
cdr3_aa: CASRQKFATNEKLFF
cdr3_nt: TGTGCCAGCAGGCAGAAATTTGCAACTAATGAAAAACTGTTTTTT

j_call: TRBJ2-1
v_call: TRBV5-1
clone_size: -
d_call: TRBD1
cdr3_aa: CASSSTGTGLNEQFF
cdr3_nt: TGCGCCAGCAGCTCGACCGGGACAGGACTCAATGAGCAGTTCTTC

j_call: TRBJ1-1
v_call: TRBV6-1
clone_size: many
d_call: -
cdr3_aa: CASSTPRKNTEAFF
cdr3_nt: TGTGCCAGCAGTACACCCAGGAAGAACACTGAAGCTTTCTTT

j_call: TRBJ2-1
v_call: TRBV12-3/TRBV12-4
clone_size: many
d_call: TRBD2
cdr3_aa: CASSLAGGRDEQFF
cdr3_nt: TGTGCCAGCAGTTTGGCGGGGGGCAGGGATGAGCAGTTCTTC

j_call: TRBJ2-1
v_call: TRBV20-1
clone_size: many
d_call: TRBD1
cdr3_aa: CSARVGQGALDEQFF
cdr3_nt: TGCAGTGCTAGAGTAGGGCAGGGGGCGCTCGATGAGCAGTTCTTC

j_call: TRBJ2-7
v_call: TRBV11-2
clone_size: few
d_call: -
cdr3_aa: CASSVGGNYEQYF
cdr3_nt: TGTGCCAGCAGTGTAGGGGGTAACTACGAGCAGTACTTC

j_call: TRBJ2-5
v_call: TRBV6-1
clone_size: few
d_call: -
cdr3_aa: CASSVTGTPPGPQYF
cdr3_nt: TGTGCCAGCAGTGTAACCGGGACACCTCCCGGGCCCCAGTACTTC

j_call: TRBJ2-5
v_call: TRBV5-1
clone_size: -
d_call: TRBD2
cdr3_aa: CASSPQSGIGETQYF
cdr3_nt: TGCGCCAGCAGCCCCCAAAGCGGGATAGGAGAGACCCAGTACTTC

j_call: TRBJ2-1
v_call: TRBV7-3
clone_size: -
d_call: TRBD1
cdr3_aa: CASSAPGQIYNEQFF
cdr3_nt: TGTGCCAGCAGCGCGCCGGGACAGATATACAATGAGCAGTTCTTC

j_call: TRBJ2-1
v_call: TRBV20-1
clone_size: few
d_call: TRBD2
cdr3_aa: CSARRPRGALEQFF
cdr3_nt: TGCAGTGCTAGAAGACCGCGGGGGGCCCTTGAGCAGTTCTTC

j_call: TRBJ2-7
v_call: TRBV5-6
clone_size: many
d_call: TRBD1
cdr3_aa: CASSWTGSYEQYF
cdr3_nt: TGTGCCAGCAGCTGGACAGGCTCCTACGAGCAGTACTTC

j_call: TRBJ1-4
v_call: TRBV2
clone_size: -
d_call: -
cdr3_aa: CASSPREKLFF
cdr3_nt: TGTGCCAGCAGCCCTCGAGAAAAACTGTTTTTT

j_call: TRBJ2-1
v_call: TRBV28
clone_size: -
d_call: -
cdr3_aa: CASSVLRGHNEQFF
cdr3_nt: TGTGCCAGCAGTGTCCTCAGGGGTCACAATGAGCAGTTCTTC

j_call: TRBJ1-5
v_call: TRBV5-1
clone_size: many
d_call: -
cdr3_aa: CASSSGPNNQPQHF
cdr3_nt: TGCGCCAGCAGCTCTGGACCGAACAATCAGCCCCAGCATTTT

j_call: TRBJ1-2
v_call: TRBV7-9
clone_size: -
d_call: TRBD1
cdr3_aa: CASSFGQGAHSYTF
cdr3_nt: TGTGCCAGCAGCTTTGGCCAGGGGGCGCACAGCTACACCTTC

j_call: TRBJ2-1
v_call: TRBV12-3/TRBV12-4
clone_size: once
d_call: TRBD2
cdr3_aa: CASSPRDYTYNEQFF
cdr3_nt: TGTGCCAGCAGTCCCCGGGACTACACCTACAATGAGCAGTTCTTC

j_call: TRBJ1-6
v_call: TRBV12-3/TRBV12-4
clone_size: -
d_call: -
cdr3_aa: CASSPLGSFDSPLHF
cdr3_nt: TGTGCCAGCAGTCCTCTGGGGAGTTTCGATTCACCCCTCCACTTT

j_call: TRBJ1-5
v_call: TRBV2
clone_size: many
d_call: -
cdr3_aa: CASSRDKYSNQPQHF
cdr3_nt: TGTGCCAGCAGTCGGGATAAATATAGCAATCAGCCCCAGCATTTT

j_call: TRBJ1-5
v_call: TRBV28
clone_size: many
d_call: TRBD1
cdr3_aa: CASSTQGAGNQPQHF
cdr3_nt: TGTGCCAGCAGCACACAGGGGGCGGGCAATCAGCCCCAGCATTTT

j_call: TRBJ2-7
v_call: TRBV5-1
clone_size: many
d_call: -
cdr3_aa: CASSVGAGPSYEQYF
cdr3_nt: TGCGCCAGCAGTGTTGGGGCGGGCCCCTCCTACGAGCAGTACTTC

j_call: TRBJ2-3
v_call: TRBV9
clone_size: many
d_call: -
cdr3_aa: CASSVGDADTQYF
cdr3_nt: TGTGCCAGCAGCGTAGGGGACGCAGATACGCAGTATTTT

j_call: TRBJ1-1
v_call: TRBV28
clone_size: -
d_call: -
cdr3_aa: CASSSPGGSAFF
cdr3_nt: TGTGCCAGCAGTTCTCCGGGGGGCTCAGCTTTCTTT

j_call: TRBJ2-2
v_call: TRBV5-1
clone_size: few
d_call: TRBD1
cdr3_aa: CASSPQAGGTGELFF
cdr3_nt: TGCGCCAGCAGCCCCCAGGCAGGGGGCACCGGGGAGCTGTTTTTT

j_call: TRBJ2-6
v_call: TRBV28
clone_size: -
d_call: TRBD2
cdr3_aa: CASSLWASGKGRLGANVLTF
cdr3_nt: TGTGCCAGCAGTTTATGGGCTAGCGGGAAAGGTCGTCTTGGGGCCAACGTCCTGACTTTC

j_call: TRBJ2-5
v_call: TRBV6-1
clone_size: -
d_call: -
cdr3_aa: CASTDWETQYF
cdr3_nt: TGTGCCAGCACTGATTGGGAGACCCAGTACTTC

j_call: TRBJ2-1
v_call: TRBV9
clone_size: -
d_call: TRBD2
cdr3_aa: CASSERGGGLADNEQFF
cdr3_nt: TGTGCCAGCAGCGAACGCGGCGGAGGACTAGCGGACAATGAGCAGTTCTTC

j_call: TRBJ2-2
v_call: TRBV6-2/TRBV6-3
clone_size: -
d_call: -
cdr3_aa: CVGRDTGNTGELFF
cdr3_nt: TGTGTCGGACGGGATACAGGGAACACCGGGGAGCTGTTTTTT

j_call: TRBJ2-7
v_call: TRBV27
clone_size: many
d_call: -
cdr3_aa: CASSLSRGFYEQYF
cdr3_nt: TGTGCCAGCAGTTTAAGTCGGGGGTTCTACGAGCAGTACTTC

j_call: TRBJ2-7
v_call: TRBV28
clone_size: many
d_call: -
cdr3_aa: CASSSRGEQYF
cdr3_nt: TGTGCCAGCAGTTCCAGGGGCGAGCAGTACTTC

j_call: TRBJ2-3
v_call: TRBV30
clone_size: many
d_call: TRBD2
cdr3_aa: CATSLAGGPADTQYF
cdr3_nt: TGTGCCACCAGTCTAGCGGGAGGCCCAGCAGATACGCAGTATTTT

j_call: TRBJ2-1
v_call: TRBV20-1
clone_size: many
d_call: TRBD2
cdr3_aa: CSASVRASGGDNEQFF
cdr3_nt: TGCAGTGCATCCGTACGTGCTAGCGGGGGGGACAATGAGCAGTTCTTC

j_call: TRBJ2-7
v_call: TRBV18
clone_size: many
d_call: -
cdr3_aa: CASSHRGLSYEQYF
cdr3_nt: TGTGCCAGCTCACACAGGGGACTCTCCTACGAGCAGTACTTC

j_call: TRBJ1-1
v_call: TRBV3-1
clone_size: many
d_call: -
cdr3_aa: CASSQGSGITEAFF
cdr3_nt: TGTGCCAGCAGCCAAGGTTCAGGGATCACTGAAGCTTTCTTT

j_call: TRBJ1-1
v_call: TRBV20-1
clone_size: -
d_call: -
cdr3_aa: CSAALHNRGARDEAFF
cdr3_nt: TGCAGTGCTGCCCTGCACAACCGGGGGGCTCGTGATGAAGCTTTCTTT

j_call: TRBJ2-5
v_call: TRBV6-1
clone_size: -
d_call: -
cdr3_aa: CASSSDSTFGETQYF
cdr3_nt: TGTGCCAGCAGCTCCGACTCGACCTTTGGAGAGACCCAGTACTTC

j_call: TRBJ2-2
v_call: TRBV24-1
clone_size: few
d_call: TRBD1
cdr3_aa: CATGDRGAGELFF
cdr3_nt: TGTGCCACCGGGGACAGGGGCGCCGGGGAGCTGTTTTTT

j_call: TRBJ2-3
v_call: TRBV20-1
clone_size: many
d_call: -
cdr3_aa: CSARAGDTQYF
cdr3_nt: TGCAGTGCGCGGGCGGGAGATACGCAGTATTTT

j_call: TRBJ2-7
v_call: TRBV18
clone_size: many
d_call: TRBD2
cdr3_aa: CASSSSQGGAEQYF
cdr3_nt: TGTGCCAGCTCATCTTCCCAGGGAGGGGCCGAGCAGTACTTC

j_call: TRBJ2-1
v_call: TRBV4-1
clone_size: few
d_call: -
cdr3_aa: CASSLRADNEQFF
cdr3_nt: TGCGCCAGCAGCCTTCGGGCTGACAATGAGCAGTTCTTC

j_call: TRBJ2-7
v_call: TRBV20-1
clone_size: once
d_call: TRBD2
cdr3_aa: CSARGGREVTYEQYF
cdr3_nt: TGCAGTGCGAGGGGGGGGCGGGAGGTAACCTACGAGCAGTACTTC

j_call: TRBJ1-4
v_call: TRBV19
clone_size: few
d_call: -
cdr3_aa: CASSTRLEKLFF
cdr3_nt: TGTGCCAGTAGTACCCGATTGGAAAAACTGTTTTTT

j_call: TRBJ2-1
v_call: TRBV3-1
clone_size: many
d_call: TRBD2
cdr3_aa: CASSQGLTLYNEQFF
cdr3_nt: TGTGCCAGCAGCCAGGGACTAACCCTTTACAATGAGCAGTTCTTC

j_call: TRBJ2-7
v_call: TRBV28
clone_size: -
d_call: -
cdr3_aa: CASRGVGDGSRYEQYF
cdr3_nt: TGTGCCAGCAGGGGCGTTGGGGACGGCAGCCGCTACGAGCAGTACTTC

j_call: TRBJ2-3
v_call: TRBV6-1
clone_size: few
d_call: TRBD1
cdr3_aa: CASSGSTGGLDTQYF
cdr3_nt: TGTGCCAGCAGTGGATCGACAGGGGGCTTAGATACGCAGTATTTT

j_call: TRBJ2-1
v_call: TRBV20-1
clone_size: -
d_call: -
cdr3_aa: CSAREERRVYNEQFF
cdr3_nt: TGCAGTGCTAGAGAGGAGCGGAGAGTCTACAATGAGCAGTTCTTC

j_call: TRBJ1-1
v_call: TRBV6-1
clone_size: many
d_call: -
cdr3_aa: CASSEAPGLGARLTEAFF
cdr3_nt: TGTGCCAGCAGTGAAGCGCCGGGTCTCGGGGCTCGTCTCACTGAAGCTTTCTTT

j_call: TRBJ2-3
v_call: TRBV20-1
clone_size: many
d_call: -
cdr3_aa: CSASSGPRDTQYF
cdr3_nt: TGCAGTGCTAGTTCAGGGCCCCGGGATACGCAGTATTTT

j_call: TRBJ2-2
v_call: TRBV29-1
clone_size: few
d_call: -
cdr3_aa: CSVEGYGELFF
cdr3_nt: TGCAGCGTTGAAGGGTACGGGGAGCTGTTTTTT

j_call: TRBJ2-1
v_call: TRBV20-1
clone_size: many
d_call: TRBD2
cdr3_aa: CSARVSGSRVHEQFF
cdr3_nt: TGCAGTGCTAGAGTAAGCGGGAGTCGGGTCCATGAGCAGTTCTTC

j_call: TRBJ2-3
v_call: TRBV5-1
clone_size: many
d_call: -
cdr3_aa: CASRRDSNTDTQYF
cdr3_nt: TGCGCCAGCAGGCGGGACAGCAACACAGATACGCAGTATTTT

j_call: TRBJ1-6
v_call: TRBV6-1
clone_size: many
d_call: -
cdr3_aa: CASSPQRVINSPLHF
cdr3_nt: TGTGCCAGCAGTCCCCAAAGGGTGATCAATTCACCCCTCCACTTT

j_call: TRBJ1-4
v_call: TRBV20-1
clone_size: -
d_call: -
cdr3_aa: CSARGAGVKEKLFF
cdr3_nt: TGCAGTGCTAGAGGGGCAGGGGTAAAAGAAAAACTGTTTTTT

j_call: TRBJ1-2
v_call: TRBV7-2
clone_size: -
d_call: -
cdr3_aa: CASTTSGTNYGYTF
cdr3_nt: TGTGCCAGCACCACGTCCGGGACTAACTATGGCTACACCTTC

j_call: TRBJ2-1
v_call: TRBV6-1
clone_size: -
d_call: TRBD1
cdr3_aa: CASSNLQGATYNEQFF
cdr3_nt: TGTGCCAGCAGTAATCTACAGGGGGCGACCTACAATGAGCAGTTCTTC